This T cell receptor beta chain was obtained from a study of cytomegalovirus exposure and HLA in healthy donors (dated by TCRdb to 2015 to 2018). The study in broad terms: According to an earlier analysis of around 600 of the donors, 150 million to 200 million T cells yielded roughly 100 million unique TCR beta sequences and about 300 Gb of sequence data. Typing coverage differed by locus: A, B, C, DRB1 and DQB1 were typed in roughly 629-640 donors, DQA1 in about 560, DPA1 in 600 to 610, and DPB1 in 472. Besides the first cohort of about 730 subjects, a separate validation cohort made up of 95 to 150 different subjects was used. A later analysis re-examined previously published TCR beta repertoires from 500 to 700 donors and added high-resolution HLA genotyping to investigate patterns of TCR occurrence. The study used immunosequencing to profile the T cell repertoires of around 600 subjects and linked those repertoires to cytomegalovirus serostatus. An early release covering around 630 HLA-typed donors comprised approximately 290 gigabases of sequencing data and around 80 million unique TCR sequences. Four to six DR-DQ haplotypes were handled as single units for association and clustering, since linkage in the cohort was strong. In an earlier analysis of a few hundred of the donors, high-throughput TCR beta sequencing was used to judge whether each TCR beta V gene segment behaved as functional or pseudogenic. Both class I and class II loci were covered by HLA typing, at four-digit resolution. A later genetic analysis took genome-wide SNP genotypes for about 55% of the 666 donors and used that subset as a discovery cohort. All discovery cohort repertoires had been generated using a single sequencing platform. Of the roughly 390 genotyped donors, approximately 82% fell in the genetic ancestry cluster associated with self-reported Caucasian donors. The aim of the study was to test whether cataloging public T cell receptors could identify signatures of past pathogen exposure. Donor age, sex, ethnicity and CMV serostatus were compiled together with the repertoire data. Rather than drawing on any new phenotypic data, the later analysis identified candidate immune exposures from TCR beta sequences and the way those sequences occurred across donors. Across approximately 400 genotyped donors of the cohort, an average of approximately 200,000 unique TCR beta nucleotide sequences per donor were sequenced, and roughly 20% of those sequences were non-productive. High-throughput TCR immunosequencing, statistical association of individual TCRs with disease status, and machine learning were combined to predict cytomegalovirus infection status. The investigation overall reported the following: The study gave a list of under 200 TCR beta chains associated with cytomegalovirus. Because HLA typing was unavailable for some donors at each locus, only the typed subset was used in association tests. A later genetic analysis reported fewer N-insertions in productive TCRs among donors in an Asian-associated ancestry cluster than the approximately 670-donor mean. Some IMGT-functional V segments, including TRBV6-2 and TRBV6-3, could not be told apart with the 87-base-pair reads, so those segments were excluded. A later genetic analysis associated a missense DCLRE1C variant with V-gene and J-gene trimming of TCR beta chains, and an independent cohort replicated the association. A group of highly shared sequence variants was considered likely to be a technical artifact of the sequencing pipeline. According to the authors, the approach could potentially be generalized to other disease states and immunological phenotypes. Strong co-occurrence of HLA alleles, especially DR and DQ, made assigning TCR associations to individual alleles difficult. Presence/absence analyses assumed roughly uniform sequencing depth across donors, an assumption that may not hold. Because counts were too low, more than 15 rarely observed V segments, including chromosome 9 orphons, were excluded from the earlier analysis of roughly 580 of the donors. In both the original and validation cohorts, the classifier was reported to diagnose cytomegalovirus status with high specificity and sensitivity. A later analysis found that HLA-associated TCR beta chains were more clonally expanded and had lower generation probabilities than equally common non-associated chains. Correlated functional status among segregating V segments might reflect linkage disequilibrium, but an unknown experimental factor could not be ruled out. A later analysis associated 16,951 TCR beta sequences with specific HLA alleles at a false discovery rate of 0.05. A later analysis found that TCR association rates varied across HLA loci, with DRB1 alleles showing the most associated TCRs and HLA-C alleles the fewest. Only TCR beta chains were sequenced in this cohort, and the absence of alpha or paired-chain data limited detectable features. Most TCR sequences were seen in very few donors, while some public TCRs were found in many individuals. A further reported finding was that TCR beta sequences accurately predicted the HLA-A and HLA-B alleles for most subjects in the first cohort. An earlier analysis of around 500 of the donors showed that most TCR beta V segments appeared in productive rearrangements either about 87% or about 30% of the time, which broadly matched IMGT annotations. In vitro tests confirmed that three of the cytomegalovirus-associated TCR beta chains recognize cytomegalovirus antigens. A later analysis found that most CMV-associated TCR beta chains appeared HLA-restricted, with HLA associations seemingly driven largely by CMV exposure. Immune exposure information for the cohort was limited to CMV serostatus. In a later analysis, several top co-occurrence clusters were reported to appear linked to parvovirus B19, influenza, CMV and Epstein-Barr virus.

The cohort comprised fewer than 700 healthy bone marrow donors. At the time of sampling, all cohort members were nominally healthy, though unrecorded immune exposures were likely present. The donor was CMV seronegative and was included in the group of several hundred seronegative cohort members. A peripheral blood sample was provided by each donor, and peripheral blood mononuclear cells were used for TCR beta sequencing. The Qiagen DNeasy Blood Extraction Kit was used to extract genomic DNA from the blood cell samples. As for this clone: This receptor's antigen is unknown. Per-nucleotide qualities are absent, and no much larger clonotype sits a single base away.

The method behind the library was the immunoSEQ multiplex PCR assay. A mixture of 60 forward primers for TCR Vbeta segments and 13 reverse primers for TCR Jbeta segments was used in the multiplex PCR. A multiplex PCR assay on genomic DNA amplified the CDR3 region of rearranged TCR beta genes. The Illumina HiSeq System was used to sequence the amplified TCR beta libraries as 87-base-pair reads. For the original study's pipeline: In a later analysis, approximately 74 million unique TCR beta chains were counted across the 650 to 750 repertoires, and roughly 9.9 million of these chains were shared by at least two donors. A nearest-neighbor algorithm error-corrected the raw reads and collapsed the reads into unique sequences, merging closely related sequences to remove PCR and sequencing errors. V, D and J gene segments were assigned by aligning CDR3 sequences to IMGT reference sequences. Each retained sequence needed at least a six-nucleotide match to both a V gene segment and a J gene segment. A rearrangement counted as productive if the CDR3 had no stop codons and remained in frame with V and J, and every other rearrangement counted as non-productive. Following IMGT convention, CDR3 was defined as the stretch from the second conserved V-encoded cysteine to the conserved J-encoded phenylalanine. The earlier analysis of 500 to 750 of the donors excluded any sequence lacking an unambiguous match to a single V gene segment. In an earlier analysis of a few hundred of the donors, V segments were called functional above 56.7% productive rearrangements and were called segregating when the between-donor standard deviation exceeded 5%. To diagnose cytomegalovirus status from the catalog of TCR beta chain sequences, a statistical classification framework was built. A later analysis assigned V and J genes by comparing TCR nucleotide sequences with IMGT/GENE-DB human TR gene sequences. Using the TCRdist pipeline, a later analysis assigned CDR3 sequences along with most-parsimonious VDJ recombination scenarios. In a later analysis, each TCR beta chain was defined by its CDR3 amino acid sequence together with its V-gene family, and reads without a unique V-gene family were excluded. To address suspected cross-contamination and a sequencing artifact, a later analysis removed over 500 highly shared, low-generation-probability nucleotide sequences. For each public chain, a later analysis derived a clonal expansion index from normalized ranks of inferred template counts within each repertoire. In a later analysis, generation probabilities were computed using a VDJ recombination model fitted to out-of-frame rearrangements, and the results were checked against IGoR. A later analysis scored TCR-TCR, TCR-HLA and TCR-CMV co-occurrence with hypergeometric tests, applying a repertoire-size bias correction to TCR pairs. False discovery rates were estimated in a later analysis by permuting HLA or CMV assignments 20 times. A later analysis grouped co-occurring TCRs with DBSCAN, adding TCRdist sequence similarity when clustering within HLA-allele-positive subsets. Repertoires with fewer than 30,000 or more than 120,000 public chains were left out of co-occurrence clustering, as were about 5 repertoires with anomalous nucleotide sharing. TCRdb re-hosts the immuneACCESS table, in-frame sequences only. Its copies lack some clones; in the studies checked, an unresolved V gene accounts for under half of them, and the cause for the rest is not known. That table gives V, J and clone size, and the DNA gave D and trimming. This sample lists approximately 140,000 clones; 70% to 80% were detected once. The ten largest clones take up under 4.5% of the sample.

The CDR3 holds 14 amino acids from the cysteine to the phenylalanine. Only the CDR3 DNA is retained, 42 bases long and in frame from the first base. V is reduced by 4 bases and J by 5 bases, leaving a spacing of 17 bases between them. Reading the germline V gene (reference sequence) gives CDR1 GTSNPN and CDR2 SVGIG. The TCR sequence derives from a man aged 18 to 29 in good health and CMV-seronegative. Rearrangement joined TRBV30 to TRBJ1-1; the D gene is not confidently resolved. Sequencing was carried out using PBMCs. CDR3 reads: CAWMVGRRGTEAFF. The DNA reads as follows: TGTGCCTGGATGGTCGGGAGGAGAGGGACTGAAGCTTTCTTT.